This TCR beta chain was retrieved from a study of PD-1 blockade in classical Hodgkin lymphoma. Looking at the study overall: Nivolumab 3 mg/kg was given intravenously every 2 weeks. Findings of the study overall: Complete responders started with a diversity level that resembled newly diagnosed patients at baseline. Excluded were patients who started nivolumab under 1 year after ASCT, a group that had lower diversity.

CDR3 size: 11 residues. Germline loops: CDR1 MNHEY, CDR2 SVGAGI. Exposure to brentuximab vedotin varied, and each patient had relapsed following autologous stem cell transplantation. Details on this clone: Its antigen is as yet unknown.

The protocol was immunoSEQ multiplex PCR, while the TCRdb copy is restricted to in-frame clones and leaves out a portion. The sample consists of tens of thousands of clones, around nine tenths of them appearing once. This chain links TRBV6-5 with TRBJ2-5; D is unresolved. The J call is uncertain, as TRBJ2-7 better fits the DNA end. Source: peripheral blood mononuclear cells (PBMCs), taken at baseline. The source is a human donor with classical Hodgkin lymphoma. CDR3 nucleotides: TGTGCCAGCGGTCTAGGGAACGAGCAGTACTTC. This encodes CASGLGNEQYF.